The 22 T cell receptor beta chains given below trace back to one sample, sequenced in a study of T cells after somatic rescue of genetic block. Method: immunoSEQ multiplex PCR; TCRdb's copy keeps in-frame clones and lacks some. The sample lists approximately 10,000 clones, 71% seen once, with 12% in the top ten. The sequenced material came from peripheral blood mononuclear cells (PBMCs). These receptors all stem from a boy aged 5 to 17.

The V and J genes are TRBV30 and TRBJ2-3; TRBD2 matches 7 bases. The CDR3 totals 17 residues. Germline V gene lookup returns CDR1 GTSNPN and CDR2 SVGIG (reference sequence). V shed 0 bases, J shed 0 bases, and the junction held 9 bases outside the gene matches. CDR3 residues: CAWSVGLGEGSTDTQYF. The CDR3 DNA reads TGTGCCTGGAGTGTAGGCTTAGGGGAGGGGAGCACAGATACGCAGTATTTT.

This rearrangement joins TRBV4-2 to TRBJ1-2; tentative D call: TRBD1 (6 bases). This CDR3 region has 15 residues. Per the germline V gene, CDR1 is LGHNA and CDR2 is YNFKEQ. The ends were cut back, 0 bases at V and 7 bases at J, with 15 bases in the middle. The CDR3 region has the DNA TGTGCCAGCAGCCAAGATGCGGACAGCTCCCGTGGCTACACCTTC. Amino acids: CASSQDADSSRGYTF.

The chain has TRBV6-1 and TRBJ1-2; D gene unclear. This CDR3 is 14 amino acids long. Germline values: CDR1 MNHNS, CDR2 SASEGT. The ends were cut back, 8 bases at V and 0 bases at J, with 13 bases in the middle. The CDR3 spells CASLLDRSNYGYTF. DNA for the CDR3: TGTGCCAGCCTCCTCGACCGTTCTAACTATGGCTACACCTTC.

The chain combines TRBV29-1 with TRBJ1-1; D is perhaps TRBD1 (6 bases). This CDR3 comprises 17 residues. CDR1 is SQVTM, CDR2 ANQGSEA, per germline. V lost 3 bases and J lost 1, with 21 bases in between. The CDR3 loop is CSVDRQETLRPNTEAFF. CDR3 in DNA: TGCAGCGTTGACCGACAGGAGACTTTAAGACCGAACACTGAAGCTTTCTTT.

The V and J genes are TRBV6-5 and TRBJ2-7, with 7 bases identical to TRBD2. CDR3 length: 16 residues. Germline V CDR1 and CDR2: MNHEY, SVGAGI. V was pared by 2 bases and J by 1 base, with 8 bases of the junction left unmatched. The CDR3 DNA sequence: TGTGCCAGCAGTTACGGAGGGCTAGCGGATTCCTACGAGCAGTACTTC. Protein: CASSYGGLADSYEQYF.

This chain links TRBV6-1 with TRBJ1-5, with 7 bases lining up with TRBD1. This CDR3 comprises 15 residues. V lost 1 base to trimming and J lost 5 bases; unmatched junction nucleotides: 5. Germline CDR1 reads MNHNS; CDR2 reads SASEGT. DNA for the CDR3: TGTGCCAGCAGTGAAGTGAACAGGGGTTATCAGCCCCAGCATTTT. The encoded protein is CASSEVNRGYQPQHF.

This chain connects TRBV30 to TRBJ1-2, with 7 bases matching TRBD1. Trimming took 4 bases from V and 8 from J; bases not matched to a gene: 7. The CDR3 is made up of 12 amino acids. In germline, CDR1 is GTSNPN, CDR2 SVGIG (reference sequence). The CDR3 nucleotides read TGTGCCTGGATGACAGGGTATGAAGGCTACACCTTC. Protein sequence: CAWMTGYEGYTF. The variable domain in full, completed from reference TRBV30 and TRBJ1-2, reads SQTIHQWPATLVQPVGSPLSLECTVEGTSNPNLYWYRQAAGRGLQLLFYSVGIGQISSEVPQNLSASRPQDRQFILSSKKLLLSDSGFYLCAWMTGYEGYTFGSGTRLTVV.

The chain is built from TRBV14 and TRBJ1-1; 7 nucleotides align to TRBD1. This CDR3 spans 12 amino acids. The V gene's germline CDR1 is SGHDN and CDR2 FVKESK. Losses at the gene ends were 4 bases for V and 9 bases for J; bases not matched to a gene: 5. The CDR3 loop is CASSLETGKAFF. The CDR3 DNA reads as TGTGCCAGCAGCCTTGAGACAGGGAAAGCTTTCTTT.

This chain joins TRBV11-2 and TRBJ2-7; no clear D. Trimming cost V 2 bases and J 1 base, with 12 bases left between them. Germline CDR1 and CDR2: SGHAT and FQNNGV. The CDR3 has 15 amino acids. CDR3 region: CASSLMVGISYEQYF. CDR3 DNA: TGTGCCAGCAGCTTAATGGTGGGGATATCCTACGAGCAGTACTTC.

The count of this clone is one. J is TRBJ2-3 and V is TRBV5-4; D is uncertain. The CDR3 has 17 residues. Between the trimmed V and J ends, which lost 4 bases and 0 bases, there was a span of 18 bases. Germline V CDR1 and CDR2: SGHNT, YYREEE (reference sequence). The CDR3 DNA is TGTGCCAGCAGCCCCTTACCCCGGACCGTTAGCACAGATACGCAGTATTTT. Encoded protein: CASSPLPRTVSTDTQYF. The full variable domain, its missing parts supplied by reference TRBV5-4 and TRBJ2-3, is ETGVTQSPTHLIKTRGQQVTLRCSSQSGHNTVSWYQQALGQGPQFIFQYYREEENGRGNFPPRFSGLQFPNYSSELNVNALELDDSALYLCASSPLPRTVSTDTQYFGPGTRLTVL.

This clone rates as medium-sized. The chain joins TRBV6-1 to TRBJ2-7, with 7 bases identical to TRBD2. The CDR3 runs to 16 residues. Per germline, CDR1 MNHNS and CDR2 SASEGT. Losses at the gene ends were 4 bases for V and 2 bases for J; bases not matched to a gene: 11. The CDR3 sequence is CASSGPLAVPAYEQYF. The CDR3 nucleotides read TGTGCCAGCAGTGGCCCGCTAGCGGTTCCGGCCTACGAGCAGTACTTC.

This clone came up a few times. V gene TRBV5-1 combines with J gene TRBJ2-6; TRBD1 matches at 8 bases. Trimming at V came to 1 base and at J to 2 bases, leaving 2 bases not matched to a gene. The CDR3 is 16 residues long. CDR1 and CDR2 (germline): SGHRS, YFSETQ. DNA for the CDR3: TGCGCCAGCAGCTTGCAGGGGGCGGCTGGGGCCAACGTCCTGACTTTC. Its translation is CASSLQGAAGANVLTF.

J is TRBJ2-1 and V is TRBV14; tentatively, D is TRBD1 or TRBD2 (5 bases each). Germline V lookup: CDR1 SGHDN, CDR2 FVKESK. Trimming shortened V by 4 bases and J by 6 bases, and 13 bases separated the two germline ends. This CDR3 has 14 amino acids. The CDR3 loop is CASSPGAGVNEQFF. CDR3 nucleotide sequence: TGTGCCAGCAGCCCCGGGGCAGGTGTCAATGAGCAGTTCTTC.

The chain has TRBV19 and TRBJ2-5; unclear D gene. The germline V and J ends were trimmed by 5 bases and 7 bases, with 11 bases remaining between them. This CDR3 contains 12 residues. CDR1 LNHDA and CDR2 SQIVND come from the germline V gene (reference sequence). CDR3 residues: CASSGQLGTQYF. CDR3 in DNA: TGTGCCAGTAGTGGGCAATTAGGGACCCAGTACTTC.

The V call is TRBV29-1, the J call TRBJ2-7; D not certain. The V end was cut by 6 bases, the J end by 3 bases, with 9 bases between. Germline assignment: CDR1 SQVTM and CDR2 ANQGSEA. The CDR3 runs 11 residues. The CDR3 bases are TGCAGCGTCGGTAAGCTCTACGAGCAGTACTTC. As protein: CSVGKLYEQYF.

The chain couples TRBV7-3 to TRBJ1-2, with 7 nucleotides matching TRBD1. In germline, CDR1 is SGHTA, CDR2 FQGTGA. This CDR3 has 15 residues. V lost 7 bases and J lost 8; bases outside the gene matches: 16. This chain's CDR3 is CASNPHGTQQGGYTF. CDR3 sequence (DNA): TGTGCCAGCAACCCCCACGGGACTCAACAGGGGGGCTACACCTTC.

V and J are TRBV6-5 and TRBJ2-7; D perhaps matches TRBD2 (6 bases). The CDR3 loop spans 13 amino acids. V lost 2 bases to trimming and J lost 6 bases, with 11 bases between them. Looked up from germline, CDR1 is MNHEY and CDR2 is SVGAGI. CDR3 nucleotide sequence: TGTGCCAGCAGTTACGGCGGGAAGGGCGAGCAGTACTTC. As protein: CASSYGGKGEQYF.

The chain employs TRBV7-9 and TRBJ1-6; 8 nucleotides agree with TRBD1. CDR1 and CDR2 (germline): SEHNR, FQNEAQ (reference sequence). This CDR3 has 14 amino acids. The trim removed 5 bases at V and 7 bases at J, leaving 4 bases unmatched. The CDR3 here is CASSGDRFNSPLHF. CDR3 in DNA: TGTGCCAGCAGCGGGGACAGGTTCAATTCACCCCTCCACTTT.

This clone was recorded only once. The chain couples TRBV19 to TRBJ2-6; the match to TRBD1 covers 7 bases. Germline CDR1 and CDR2: LNHDA and SQIVND (reference sequence). This CDR3 comprises 15 residues. V gave up 6 bases and J gave up 2 bases; unmatched junction bases: 4. CDR3 sequence: CASSRGGAGANVLTF. The DNA of the CDR3 is TGTGCCAGTAGCCGAGGGGGCGCTGGGGCCAACGTCCTGACTTTC. Based on the CDR3 plus reference TRBV19 and TRBJ2-6, the full variable domain is DGGITQSPKYLFRKEGQNVTLSCEQNLNHDAMYWYRQDPGQGLRLIYYSQIVNDFQKGDIAEGYSVSREKKESFPLTVTSAQKNPTAFYLCASSRGGAGANVLTFGAGSRLTVL.

The chain carries TRBV30 and TRBJ2-3, with TRBD1 matching over 8 bases. CDR3 length equals 15 residues. In germline, CDR1 is GTSNPN, CDR2 SVGIG (reference sequence). The V segment lost 7 bases and the J segment 4 bases; nucleotides outside the gene matches: 13. The CDR3 DNA follows: TGTGCCTCTCGGGACAGGCCTCTAACCTCAGATACGCAGTATTTT. Translated, it gives CASRDRPLTSDTQYF.

J is TRBJ2-1 and V is TRBV2, with 8 bases that match TRBD2. The CDR3 runs 16 residues. J was trimmed by 3 bases and V by 6 bases; bases with no gene match: 10. Germline CDR1 SNHLY, CDR2 FYNNEI. This chain's CDR3 is CASRVEAGAIYNEQFF. The CDR3 bases are TGTGCCAGCAGGGTCGAAGCGGGAGCTATCTACAATGAGCAGTTCTTC.

The chain recombines TRBV5-6 with TRBJ2-7, with 7 bases that match TRBD1. This CDR3 has 14 residues. Germline CDR1 SGHDT, CDR2 YYEEEE. J gave up 3 bases and V 2 bases, and 5 bases lay outside the gene matches. The CDR3, as DNA: TGTGCCAGCAGCTTTACGGACAGGATCTACGAGCAGTACTTC. Translated, it gives CASSFTDRIYEQYF.